The 24 T cell receptor beta chains presented below share a single source sample, sequenced in a study of cytomegalovirus exposure and HLA in healthy donors. Primers for the PCR totalled 60 Vbeta and 13 Jbeta. Clones were read by immunoSEQ multiplex PCR, and TCRdb kept only the in-frame ones, dropping some. The sample records 85,000 to 100,000 clones, less than 65% being singletons. The sequenced material came from PBMCs. Receptor source: a woman in her twenties or thirties in good health and CMV-seronegative.

The chain carries TRBV6-5 and TRBJ2-3, with a weak D call TRBD1 (6 bases). From germline, CDR1 is MNHEY and CDR2 SVGAGI. Trimming removed 0 bases at V and 0 bases at J, with 10 bases between. The CDR3 runs 16 residues. CDR3 sequence (DNA): TGTGCCAGCAGTTACTCACAGGGAACGAGCACAGATACGCAGTATTTT. Translating it yields CASSYSQGTSTDTQYF.

The gene calls are TRBV2 and TRBJ1-2, with TRBD1 matching 8 bases. V was pared by 6 bases and J by 4 bases, with 4 bases of the junction left unmatched. The CDR3 is 13 amino acids. Looked up from germline, CDR1 is SNHLY and CDR2 is FYNNEI. Here the CDR3 reads CASRATGAYGYTF. In DNA form, the CDR3 reads TGTGCCAGCAGGGCGACAGGGGCCTATGGCTACACCTTC.

V gene TRBV4-2 combines with J gene TRBJ2-5; D is ambiguous. Trimming removed 0 bases at V and 2 bases at J, with 7 bases between. CDR3 length equals 14 residues. Germline CDR1 and CDR2: LGHNA and YNFKEQ. CDR3 bases: TGTGCCAGCAGCCAAGAGGGCCTACAAGAGACCCAGTACTTC. Protein: CASSQEGLQETQYF.

The rearrangement uses TRBV5-1 and TRBJ2-5; TRBD2 aligns across 13 bases. Germline V gene data show CDR1 as SGHRS and CDR2 as YFSETQ. The junction had 13 bases not matched to a gene; V was cut back by 1 base and J by 4 bases. This CDR3 has 19 amino acids. The CDR3 reads CASSLSGTSGVGRRETQYF. CDR3 DNA sequence: TGCGCCAGCAGCTTGAGTGGGACTAGCGGGGTGGGCCGTCGAGAGACCCAGTACTTC.

This clone occurred a few times. This sequence joins TRBV19 and TRBJ1-2; the D is unclear. Trimming took 6 bases from V and 7 from J, leaving 15 bases between them. This CDR3 is built from 13 residues. Per germline, CDR1 LNHDA and CDR2 SQIVND (reference sequence). The CDR3 region has the DNA TGTGCCAGTAGCCTCATTTATGGGAGTGGCTACACCTTC. Translating it yields CASSLIYGSGYTF.

The gene calls are TRBV19 and TRBJ1-1, with 8 nucleotides matching TRBD1. There are 15 residues in the CDR3. With 1 base clipped from V and 6 bases from J, the junction kept 7 bases outside the gene matches. From germline, CDR1 is LNHDA and CDR2 SQIVND (reference sequence). CDR3 loop: CASSIARTGSAEAFF. The CDR3 nucleotides are TGTGCCAGTAGTATAGCCCGGACAGGGAGCGCTGAAGCTTTCTTT.

The chain joins TRBV6-1 to TRBJ1-5; D is uncertain. Between the trimmed V and J ends, which lost 2 bases and 1 base, there was a span of 6 bases. Germline CDR1 MNHNS, CDR2 SASEGT. There are 14 residues in the CDR3. The CDR3 is CASSERGSNQPQHF. DNA of the CDR3: TGTGCCAGCAGTGAACGGGGAAGCAATCAGCCCCAGCATTTT.

The chain has TRBV5-1 and TRBJ1-2; the D gene is possibly TRBD1 (6 bases). Trimming shortened V by 3 bases and J by 4 bases, and 13 bases separated the two germline ends. The V gene's germline CDR1 is SGHRS and CDR2 YFSETQ. The CDR3 runs 14 residues. As DNA, the CDR3 is TGCGCCAGCAGCTCCCAGGGGACATCCTATGGCTACACCTTC. It encodes CASSSQGTSYGYTF.

This clone was detected a few times. In DNA, the CDR3 is TGTGCCAGCAGCGTAGGAGTCGGCTCTGGGGCCAACGTCCTGACTTTC. Protein: CASSVGVGSGANVLTF. This chain uses TRBV9 with TRBJ2-6; the D is unclear. This CDR3 contains 16 residues. Germline CDR1 and CDR2: SGDLS and YYNGEE. The germline V and J ends were trimmed by 0 bases and 0 bases, with 7 bases remaining between them.

This clone was recorded a few times. The chain carries TRBV10-3 and TRBJ2-1, with 12 bases identical to TRBD2. The CDR3 has 14 residues. Trimming at V came to 6 bases and at J to 6 bases, leaving 3 bases not matched to a gene. Looked up from germline, CDR1 is ENHRY and CDR2 is SYGVKD. In DNA form, the CDR3 reads TGTGCCATCAGATCTAGCGGGGGGGTCAATGAGCAGTTCTTC. It yields the protein CAIRSSGGVNEQFF.

This clone appeared once. V is TRBV5-5 and J is TRBJ1-5; 7 positions match TRBD1. The CDR3 runs to 15 residues. Germline CDR1 SGHKS, CDR2 YYEKEE (reference sequence). The V and J ends lost 4 bases and 2 bases, in that order; junction bases with no gene match: 6. As DNA, the CDR3 is TGTGCCAGCAGCATGACAGGGTTCGGCAATCAGCCCCAGCATTTT. Its protein is CASSMTGFGNQPQHF.

The chain employs TRBV5-6 and TRBJ1-2; the D gene is possibly TRBD1 (6 bases). This CDR3 is 14 amino acids long. Germline CDR1 and CDR2: SGHDT and YYEEEE. Trimming left V 4 bases short and J 2 bases short, with 12 bases between. This CDR3 is CASSPGTSNYGYTF. The CDR3 nucleotides are TGTGCCAGCAGCCCCGGGACAAGCAACTATGGCTACACCTTC.

This chain connects TRBV5-1 to TRBJ1-4; D is unclear. This CDR3 spans 14 amino acids. Trimming pared 7 bases from V and 2 bases from J, leaving 12 bases between. CDR1 SGHRS and CDR2 YFSETQ come from the germline V gene. DNA for the CDR3: TGCGCCAGCGGGCTCCGGGAGACTAATGAAAAACTGTTTTTT. Translation gives CASGLRETNEKLFF.

The gene calls are TRBV19 and TRBJ1-5; perhaps TRBD1 as D (5 bases). Trimming removed 6 bases from V and 6 bases from J, with 18 bases in between. Germline-derived CDR1 and CDR2 are LNHDA and SQIVND (reference sequence). This CDR3 is built from 15 residues. The CDR3 sequence: CASRHTGTLSQPQHF. In DNA form, the CDR3 reads TGTGCCAGTAGACATACGGGGACTTTGAGTCAGCCCCAGCATTTT.

The V call is TRBV29-1, the J call TRBJ1-4, with D tentatively TRBD1 (6 bases). Between the trimmed V and J ends, which lost 3 bases and 8 bases, there was a span of 16 bases. The CDR3 spans 14 residues. The germline V gene has CDR1 SQVTM and CDR2 ANQGSEA. The CDR3 coding sequence is TGCAGCGTTGAGGCAGGGGCGGGAGGAGAAAAACTGTTTTTT. Translation gives CSVEAGAGGEKLFF.

This clone was observed a few times. The chain recombines TRBV4-1 with TRBJ1-2; D is unclear. The CDR3 sequence is 16 residues long. Germline V gives CDR1 MGHRA, CDR2 YSYEKL. The V end was cut by 1 base, the J end by 3 bases, with 15 bases between. Here the CDR3 DNA reads TGCGCCAGCAGCCAAGGACCGACACAGAGACACTATGGCTACACCTTC. It specifies CASSQGPTQRHYGYTF.

The chain has TRBV5-4 and TRBJ2-5, with 7 bases fitting TRBD2. The ends lost 0 bases at V and 4 bases at J; junction bases unmatched: 3. This CDR3 spans 14 amino acids. The germline V gene encodes CDR1 SGHNT and CDR2 YYREEE (reference sequence). The CDR3 protein is CASSLGGSRETQYF. The CDR3 nucleotides are TGTGCCAGCAGCTTGGGCGGGAGTAGAGAGACCCAGTACTTC.

This rearrangement joins TRBV4-3 to TRBJ2-1; TRBD2 agrees at 9 bases. Germline trimming cut 4 bases from V and 16 bases from J; bases unmatched to any gene: 14. Germline V gene data show CDR1 as LGHNA and CDR2 as YSLEER. The CDR3 loop spans 14 amino acids. The CDR3 coding sequence is TGCGCCAGCAGCCCTACTACTAGCGGGTTCCCCCCTTTCTTC. Translated: CASSPTTSGFPPFF.

This chain joins TRBV4-2 and TRBJ2-7; a weak D match, TRBD2 (6 bases). CDR3 length equals 19 residues. V was shortened by 0 bases and J by 6 bases, with 27 bases between the two germline ends. The germline CDR1 and CDR2 sequences are LGHNA and YNFKEQ. CDR3 protein: CASSQDRRLGAGPSGEQYF. CDR3 nucleotides: TGTGCCAGCAGCCAAGATCGCCGTTTAGGTGCGGGGCCATCGGGCGAGCAGTACTTC.

The V and J genes are TRBV30 and TRBJ1-3, with a possible D match to TRBD1 (5 bases). Germline CDR1 is GTSNPN and CDR2 is SVGIG (reference sequence). Trimming removed 0 bases at V and 7 bases at J, with 10 bases between. The CDR3 covers 13 residues. The CDR3 DNA reads as TGTGCCTGGAGTGTATCCGGGGGGAACACCATATATTTT. Translated, it gives CAWSVSGGNTIYF.

This clone showed up just a few times. This chain links TRBV7-2 with TRBJ1-2; 8 bases map to TRBD1. This CDR3 has 14 residues. V lost 7 bases, J lost 4 bases, and 8 bases stayed unmatched. Per the germline V gene, CDR1 is SGHTA and CDR2 is FQGNSA. CDR3 nucleotides: TGTGCCAGCAACCCGACAGGGGCTGGCTATGGCTACACCTTC. Translated: CASNPTGAGYGYTF. Drawing the rest from reference TRBV7-2 and TRBJ1-2, the complete variable domain is GAGVSQSPSNKVTEKGKDVELRCDPISGHTALYWYRQSLGQGLEFLIYFQGNSAPDKSGLPSDRFSAERTGGSVSTLTIQRTQQEDSAVYLCASNPTGAGYGYTFGSGTRLTVV.

The chain joins TRBV7-2 to TRBJ2-3; 13 nucleotides align to TRBD2. Germline loops: CDR1 SGHTA, CDR2 FQGNSA. Losses at the gene ends were 0 bases for V and 6 bases for J; bases not matched to a gene: 6. The CDR3 contains 17 residues. CDR3 sequence reads: CASSLAGTSGEVDTQYF. The CDR3, as DNA: TGTGCCAGCAGCTTAGCTGGGACTAGCGGGGAAGTCGATACGCAGTATTTT.

This sequence joins TRBV7-8 and TRBJ2-7, with 10 bases fitting TRBD1. The V segment lost 5 bases and the J segment 3 bases; nucleotides outside the gene matches: 10. The CDR3 totals 16 residues. Germline CDR1 is SGHVS and CDR2 is FQNEAQ. This CDR3 is CASSPFGQGVDYEQYF. The CDR3 coding sequence is TGTGCCAGCAGCCCTTTCGGACAGGGGGTAGACTACGAGCAGTACTTC.

This sequence joins TRBV18 and TRBJ2-1; 12 positions agree with TRBD2. V was pared by 3 bases and J by 7 bases, with 7 bases of the junction left unmatched. The germline CDR1 and CDR2 sequences are KGHSH and LQKENI. The CDR3 has 16 residues. The CDR3 sequence is CASSPPGLAGGNEQFF. CDR3 in DNA: TGTGCCAGCTCACCTCCGGGGCTAGCGGGAGGGAATGAGCAGTTCTTC.